This TCR beta chain was sequenced in a study of shared clonotypes between healthy human individuals. The study, taken as a whole, reports: When naive CD4 clonotypes were compared across a few donors, roughly 4.9% were shared.

TCRdb's table, derived via immunoSEQ multiplex PCR, lists solely in-frame clones and lacks some. The data contain millions of clones, over 85% of them singletons. The trim removed 0 bases at V and 10 bases at J, leaving 6 bases unmatched. Germline lookup yields CDR1 SGHNT and CDR2 YYREEE (reference sequence). The CDR3 has 14 residues. A note on this clone: The antigen remains unidentified.

This TCR was sampled from a man aged 18 to 30 in good health. Sequenced: naive CD4+ T cells sorted from blood. Described subset: CD45RA+ positively selected. The rearrangement uses TRBV5-4 and TRBJ2-1, with 8 bases identical to TRBD1. In nucleotides, the CDR3 is TGTGCCAGCAGCTTGGGGACAGGGTCAAGCGAGCAGTTCTTC. It yields the protein CASSLGTGSSEQFF.